A selection of T cell receptor beta chains follows, all from one sample in a study of T-cell reconstitution after alpha-beta-depleted transplantation in children. One entry per CDR3 protein results from TCRdb running MiXCR on the PCR reads. The sample contains 530,000 or so distinct CDR3 sequences, over 20% of which appear only once. The material was PBMCs, obtained before TCRalphabeta/CD19-depleted stem cell transplant. These receptors all stem from a boy in the first two years of life with Wiskott-Aldrich syndrome, due to receive a stem cell transplant. Each CDR3 is given with its conserved first and last residue. The D gene is left open where the match is weak. The size of a clone is reported for some rows only, either as once, few or many, or as a class for expanded clones.

once,TRBD1,TRBJ2-7,14,TRBV6-1,TGTGCCAGCAAGGAGGGGACAGGGAAAACCGAGCAGTACTTC,CASKEGTGKTEQYF
NA,NA,TRBJ2-7,12,TRBV20-1,TGCAGTGCTATACAGGGAGGCGACGAGCAGTACTTC,CSAIQGGDEQYF
NA,NA,TRBJ2-5,14,TRBV12-3/TRBV12-4,TGTGCCAGCCAACAGGGGAATAGGGAGGAGACCCTGTACTTC,CASQQGNREETLYF
few,TRBD1,TRBJ1-6,14,TRBV10-3,TGTGCCATCAGTGAGGACAGGGCTAATTCACCCCTCCACTTT,CAISEDRANSPLHF
NA,TRBD2,TRBJ2-3,19,TRBV5-1,TGCGCCAGCACCCTACTCGGGCCTAGCGGGAGTATTTTCACAGATACGCAGTATTTT,CASTLLGPSGSIFTDTQYF
NA,TRBD1,TRBJ1-5,15,TRBV5-8,TGTGCCAGCAGCAGAGGGACAGGCAAGAATCAGCCCCAGCATTTT,CASSRGTGKNQPQHF
few,NA,TRBJ1-4,13,TRBV27,TGTGCCAGCAGCTACAGGGTCGGGGAAAAACTGTTTTTT,CASSYRVGEKLFF
NA,NA,TRBJ1-5,16,TRBV15,TGTGCCACCAGCAGAAAGGGTGGCGCGGGCAATCAGCCCCAGCATTTT,CATSRKGGAGNQPQHF
few,NA,TRBJ2-1,11,TRBV5-1,TGCGCCAGCAGCTCTGAGCGGGAGCAGTTCTTC,CASSSEREQFF
few,NA,TRBJ2-1,13,TRBV6-2/TRBV6-3,TGTGCCAGCCAAGGCGCAGGGCTGGATGAGCAGTTCTTC,CASQGAGLDEQFF
few,TRBD1,TRBJ2-1,15,TRBV10-3,TGTGCCATCACCTCGGGACAGGGGTCCTACAATGAGCAGTTCTTC,CAITSGQGSYNEQFF
once,TRBD1,TRBJ2-7,11,TRBV27,TGTGCCAGACAGGGGTCCTACGAGCAGTACTTC,CARQGSYEQYF
NA,TRBD2,TRBJ2-3,15,TRBV28,TGTGCCAGCAGTTTGGCTAGCGGCTTCACAGATACGCAGTATTTT,CASSLASGFTDTQYF
NA,TRBD2,TRBJ2-3,13,TRBV20-1,TGCAGTGCCCGAGCGGGAGTGCGAGATACGCAGTATTTT,CSARAGVRDTQYF
NA,NA,TRBJ2-4,13,TRBV5-1,TGCGCCAGCAGCTGGGACCGAAAAAACATTCAGTACTTC,CASSWDRKNIQYF
NA,NA,TRBJ2-7,15,TRBV5-1,TGCGCCAGCAGCCCGGGGGCAGCGGGGTCCTACGAGCAGTACTTC,CASSPGAAGSYEQYF
few,NA,TRBJ2-2,15,TRBV5-6,TGTGCCAGCAGCTTTTTTCCGCTCGGGACCGGGGAGCTGTTTTTT,CASSFFPLGTGELFF
NA,NA,TRBJ1-5,14,TRBV28,TGTGCCAGCGGCCCGGGACAAATGGGTCAGCCCCAGCATTTT,CASGPGQMGQPQHF
few,NA,TRBJ2-1,16,TRBV7-3,TGTGCCAGCAGCCACGGGCGGGCCACCTCCAACAATGAGCAGTTCTTC,CASSHGRATSNNEQFF
NA,TRBD2,TRBJ2-7,16,TRBV20-1,TGCAGTGCTAGCGGGACTAGCGGGAGAGGACACTACGAGCAGTACTTC,CSASGTSGRGHYEQYF
few,NA,TRBJ2-1,15,TRBV5-1,TGCGCCAGCAGCCCCCTGCTCGGGGGTAACAATGAGCAGTTCTTC,CASSPLLGGNNEQFF
few,NA,TRBJ2-6,15,TRBV5-1,TGCGCCAGCAGCAACTTCCATCCTGGGGCCAACGTCCTGACTTTC,CASSNFHPGANVLTF
NA,NA,TRBJ1-6,15,TRBV4-1,TGCGCCAGCAGCCACGAGGGGACCTATAATTCACCCCTCCACTTT,CASSHEGTYNSPLHF
many,NA,TRBJ2-5,15,TRBV5-1,TGCGCCAGCAGCTTGGGGCAGGGGCGGCAGGAGACCCAGTACTTC,CASSLGQGRQETQYF
NA,TRBD1,TRBJ1-1,15,TRBV5-1,TGCGCCAGCAGCTTAAGTACACGGACAGGGGATGAAGCTTTCTTT,CASSLSTRTGDEAFF
few,NA,TRBJ2-7,13,TRBV19,TGTGCCAGTAGTACCCGGGACGGATACGAGCAGTACTTC,CASSTRDGYEQYF
NA,TRBD2,TRBJ2-3,16,TRBV20-1,TGCAGTGCTAGTCCCTCCTTAGCGGGAGGGACAGATACGCAGTATTTT,CSASPSLAGGTDTQYF
NA,NA,TRBJ2-1,15,TRBV5-1,TGCGCCAGCAGTTTCAGGGCCCCACCAACGAATGAGCAGTTCTTC,CASSFRAPPTNEQFF
NA,TRBD1,TRBJ1-6,15,TRBV6-1,TGTGCCAGCAGTGACGGGGACAGTCCTAATTCACCCCTCCACTTT,CASSDGDSPNSPLHF
NA,NA,TRBJ2-1,15,TRBV5-1,TGCGCCAGCAGCTTGGGGGACCTCTCCTACAATGAGCAGTTCTTC,CASSLGDLSYNEQFF
NA,TRBD1,TRBJ1-4,15,TRBV7-6,TGTGCCAGCAGCCTGAGGGACAGGGGATATGAAAAACTGTTTTTT,CASSLRDRGYEKLFF
NA,NA,TRBJ2-1,15,TRBV21-1,TGTGCCAGCAGCAAAGTTGCGGGAGAATACAATGAGCAGTTCTTC,CASSKVAGEYNEQFF
few,TRBD1,TRBJ2-5,14,TRBV7-2,TGTGCCAGCAGCCCCCAGACAGGGGTCGAGACCCAGTACTTC,CASSPQTGVETQYF
NA,NA,TRBJ2-6,21,TRBV4-1,TGCGCCAGCAGCCAAGATGAAAGGACCCTGAATTGGTCCAAGTCGGCCAACGTCCTGACTTTC,CASSQDERTLNWSKSANVLTF
NA,NA,TRBJ2-3,12,TRBV14,TGTGCCAGCAGCCAGGTACCAGATACGCAGTATTTT,CASSQVPDTQYF
NA,NA,TRBJ2-1,16,TRBV9,TGTGCCAGCAGCGTCTCCCACAGGCCCCTGGACAATGAGCAGTTCTTC,CASSVSHRPLDNEQFF
NA,TRBD2,TRBJ2-1,15,TRBV5-1,TGCGCCAGCAGCTTACTAGCGGAAGCCTACAATGAGCAGTTCTTC,CASSLLAEAYNEQFF
NA,TRBD2,TRBJ2-3,17,TRBV10-3,TGTGCCATCAGTGATCTGAGCGGGAGTGGGAGCACAGATACGCAGTATTTT,CAISDLSGSGSTDTQYF
few,NA,TRBJ1-3,12,TRBV4-1,TGCGCCAGCAGCCAATCGGGAAACACCATATATTTT,CASSQSGNTIYF
NA,NA,TRBJ2-5,13,TRBV5-1,TGCGCCAGCAGCTCTCAGGGAATGGAGACCCAGTACTTC,CASSSQGMETQYF
few,TRBD2,TRBJ2-1,17,TRBV24-1,TGTGCCACCAGTGACACTGTAACTAGCGGGAGTAGAAATGAGCAGTTCTTC,CATSDTVTSGSRNEQFF
few,TRBD1,TRBJ1-5,17,TRBV27,TGTGCCAGCAGTCTCGGGACAGGCGGGGGTAGTCATCAGCCCCAGCATTTT,CASSLGTGGGSHQPQHF
NA,NA,TRBJ1-2,17,TRBV5-5,TGTGCCAGCAGCTTGAATCTCGACGGAGAACTTTGGTATGGCTACACCTTC,CASSLNLDGELWYGYTF
NA,TRBD2,TRBJ2-3,15,TRBV10-3,TGTGCCATCCAACTTGCTAGCGGAGGCACAGATACGCAGTATTTT,CAIQLASGGTDTQYF
NA,TRBD2,TRBJ2-1,12,TRBV10-3,TGTGCCATCAAGGGACTAGCATGGGAGCAGTTCTTC,CAIKGLAWEQFF
few,NA,TRBJ2-3,12,TRBV20-1,TGCAGTACGAGGAGTAGTACAGATACGCAGTATTTT,CSTRSSTDTQYF
NA,TRBD1,TRBJ1-2,12,TRBV20-1,TGCAGTGCGCCACAGGGGGACTATGGCTACACCTTC,CSAPQGDYGYTF
NA,NA,TRBJ2-7,13,TRBV5-1,TGCGCCAGCAGCTTCGACCTCTACGGCGAGCAGTACTTC,CASSFDLYGEQYF
few,NA,TRBJ2-5,14,TRBV5-1,TGCGCCAGCAGCTTGGTGGAGGTCCAAGAGACCCAGTACTTC,CASSLVEVQETQYF
NA,TRBD2,TRBJ2-3,16,TRBV7-2,TGTGCCAGCAGCTTAGTCGGGACTAGCTTCACAGATACGCAGTATTTT,CASSLVGTSFTDTQYF